Listed below are T cell receptor beta chains from one sample, sequenced in a study of beta chain features in type 1 diabetes. Data came from immunoSEQ multiplex PCR; TCRdb stores just in-frame clones and leaves some out. The sample contains around 170,000 clones, approximately 8.8% of which appear only once. What was sequenced was central memory CD4+ T cells from blood. The source is a woman in her thirties with type 1 diabetes. Each CDR3 is given with its conserved first and last residue. The order of the fields is CDR3 protein, CDR3 DNA, clone size, D gene, J gene, V gene. The D gene is left open where the match is weak. A row's size may be missing; if present it is once, few, many or a size class.

CDR3 protein: CASTSGRWGEQFF; CDR3 DNA: TGTGCCAGCACTAGCGGGAGATGGGGCGAGCAGTTCTTC; clone size: .; D gene: TRBD2; J gene: TRBJ2-1; V gene: TRBV28
CDR3 protein: CASRRDGDRGGTQYF; CDR3 DNA: TGTGCCAGCAGGCGCGACGGGGACAGGGGTGGGACCCAGTACTTC; clone size: .; D gene: TRBD1; J gene: TRBJ2-5; V gene: TRBV6-6
CDR3 protein: CASSPGTGHTDTQYF; CDR3 DNA: TGTGCCAGCTCACCAGGGACGGGACACACAGATACGCAGTATTTT; clone size: .; D gene: .; J gene: TRBJ2-3; V gene: TRBV18
CDR3 protein: CASSLGRGVEAFF; CDR3 DNA: TGTGCCAGCAGCTTGGGTCGCGGAGTTGAAGCTTTCTTT; clone size: few; D gene: .; J gene: TRBJ1-1; V gene: TRBV7-9
CDR3 protein: CASSVDTTYTGELFF; CDR3 DNA: TGTGCCAGCAGCGTAGACACCACCTACACCGGGGAGCTGTTTTTT; clone size: few; D gene: .; J gene: TRBJ2-2; V gene: TRBV9
CDR3 protein: CASSALDRGTAF; CDR3 DNA: TGTGCCAGCAGCGCCTTGGACAGGGGAACGGCCTTC; clone size: .; D gene: TRBD1; J gene: TRBJ1-2; V gene: TRBV5-6
CDR3 protein: CASSLQGSIDTQYF; CDR3 DNA: TGTGCCAGCAGCTTACAGGGCTCGATAGATACGCAGTATTTT; clone size: .; D gene: .; J gene: TRBJ2-3; V gene: TRBV7-9
CDR3 protein: CATDSLNEQFF; CDR3 DNA: TGTGCCACTGACTCCCTGAATGAGCAGTTCTTC; clone size: few; D gene: .; J gene: TRBJ2-1; V gene: TRBV19
CDR3 protein: CSVVGTTSYNEQFF; CDR3 DNA: TGCAGCGTTGTTGGGACTACCTCCTACAATGAGCAGTTCTTC; clone size: few; D gene: TRBD2; J gene: TRBJ2-1; V gene: TRBV29-1
CDR3 protein: CASSYGREWTDTQYF; CDR3 DNA: TGTGCCAGCAGTTACGGGCGGGAGTGGACAGATACGCAGTATTTT; clone size: .; D gene: TRBD2; J gene: TRBJ2-3; V gene: TRBV6-5
CDR3 protein: CASSRDSGGTEAFF; CDR3 DNA: TGCGCCAGCAGCCGGGATTCCGGGGGAACTGAAGCTTTCTTT; clone size: .; D gene: .; J gene: TRBJ1-1; V gene: TRBV5-1
CDR3 protein: CASTKDGYGWTEAFF; CDR3 DNA: TGTGCCAGCACCAAAGACGGGTATGGTTGGACTGAAGCTTTCTTT; clone size: few; D gene: .; J gene: TRBJ1-1; V gene: TRBV7-9
CDR3 protein: CASRTLAGGNEQYF; CDR3 DNA: TGTGCCAGCAGAACTTTAGCGGGAGGGAACGAGCAGTACTTC; clone size: .; D gene: TRBD2; J gene: TRBJ2-7; V gene: TRBV6-6
CDR3 protein: CASSPLAGVQETQYF; CDR3 DNA: TGTGCCAGCAGTCCACTAGCGGGGGTACAAGAGACCCAGTACTTC; clone size: few; D gene: TRBD2; J gene: TRBJ2-5; V gene: TRBV28
CDR3 protein: CASSLGHTQYF; CDR3 DNA: TGTGCCAGCAGTTTGGGGCATACGCAGTATTTT; clone size: few; D gene: .; J gene: TRBJ2-3; V gene: TRBV28
CDR3 protein: CASSLTGANQPQHF; CDR3 DNA: TGTGCCAGCAGCTTAACAGGGGCCAATCAGCCCCAGCATTTT; clone size: .; D gene: TRBD1; J gene: TRBJ1-5; V gene: TRBV7-6
CDR3 protein: CASRTQGTKNIQYF; CDR3 DNA: TGTGCCAGCAGAACTCAGGGAACCAAAAACATTCAGTACTTC; clone size: few; D gene: .; J gene: TRBJ2-4; V gene: TRBV28
CDR3 protein: CASSLEPGSGELFF; CDR3 DNA: TGCGCCAGCAGCTTGGAACCCGGGTCCGGGGAGCTGTTTTTT; clone size: few; D gene: .; J gene: TRBJ2-2; V gene: TRBV5-1
CDR3 protein: CASSRRQGGSNYGYTF; CDR3 DNA: TGCGCCAGCAGCCGAAGACAGGGGGGATCTAACTATGGCTACACCTTC; clone size: many; D gene: TRBD1; J gene: TRBJ1-2; V gene: TRBV4-1
CDR3 protein: CSVDPRQGPTGTEAFF; CDR3 DNA: TGCAGCGTTGACCCGCGACAGGGGCCCACTGGCACTGAAGCTTTCTTT; clone size: few; D gene: TRBD1; J gene: TRBJ1-1; V gene: TRBV29-1
CDR3 protein: CASSRRDSVYEQYF; CDR3 DNA: TGTGCCAGCAGCCGCCGGGACAGCGTCTACGAGCAGTACTTC; clone size: few; D gene: TRBD1; J gene: TRBJ2-7; V gene: TRBV14
CDR3 protein: CSVEGAGHAKNIQYF; CDR3 DNA: TGCAGCGTTGAAGGAGCAGGTCACGCCAAAAACATTCAGTACTTC; clone size: few; D gene: .; J gene: TRBJ2-4; V gene: TRBV29-1
CDR3 protein: CASSGGGGANNEQFF; CDR3 DNA: TGTGCCAGCAGCGGTGGAGGAGGGGCTAATAATGAGCAGTTCTTC; clone size: few; D gene: .; J gene: TRBJ2-1; V gene: TRBV9
CDR3 protein: CASSPMTSGVSTDTQYF; CDR3 DNA: TGTGCCAGCAGCCCAATGACTAGCGGGGTTAGCACAGATACGCAGTATTTT; clone size: few; D gene: TRBD2; J gene: TRBJ2-3; V gene: TRBV7-3
CDR3 protein: CASSLPWENEQFF; CDR3 DNA: TGTGCCAGCAGTTTGCCGTGGGAGAATGAGCAGTTCTTC; clone size: .; D gene: .; J gene: TRBJ2-1; V gene: TRBV28
CDR3 protein: CASSVGPTHGANYGYTF; CDR3 DNA: TGTGCCAGCAGCGTAGGCCCCACTCACGGGGCTAACTATGGCTACACCTTC; clone size: .; D gene: .; J gene: TRBJ1-2; V gene: TRBV9